The source of this T cell receptor (beta chain) is a study of blood T cell repertoires in COVID-19. Study in general: Italy, Spain and the United States were the sources of the convalescent and acute COVID-19 samples. Nucleic acid was either cDNA or gDNA, and it came from T cells, B-cell-depleted T cells, or PBMCs.

Deletions cut 0 bases from V and 8 bases from J, with 11 bases between. The CDR3 has 15 amino acids. In germline, CDR1 is SEHNR, CDR2 FQNEAQ (reference sequence). In the study's own analysis: The authors estimated nucleated cell counts from reference gene primer amplification. TCRdb's table, derived via immunoSEQ multiplex PCR, lists solely in-frame clones and lacks some. V, J and clone size were drawn from that table, and D and trimming were deduced from the DNA. Of fewer than 300,000 clones in the sample, about 76% are singletons; the top ten hold around 2.9%. This chain joins TRBV7-9 and TRBJ1-6; perhaps TRBD1 as D (6 bases). This receptor was taken from a woman aged 60-75 years with active or convalescent COVID-19. Material for sequencing was peripheral blood. The CDR3 sequence is CASSLAWGPDSPLHF. In nucleotides, the CDR3 is TGTGCCAGCAGCTTAGCATGGGGGCCTGATTCACCCCTCCACTTT.